The 2 T cell receptor beta chains given below trace back to one sample, sequenced in a study of shared clonotypes between healthy human individuals. The protocol was immunoSEQ multiplex PCR, while the TCRdb copy is restricted to in-frame clones and leaves out a portion. Among roughly 2 million clones listed, roughly 94% were seen once. Sequencing was performed on naive CD4+ T cells sorted from blood. As for subset: CD45RA+ positively selected. All receptors derive from a man aged 18-30 years in good health.

V gene TRBV4-1 combines with J gene TRBJ1-6; TRBD1 aligns across 8 bases. With V trimmed by 3 bases and J by 10 bases, 8 bases remained unmatched. The CDR3 is 15 amino acids. The germline CDR1 and CDR2 sequences are MGHRA and YSYEKL. CDR3 amino acids: CASSQGDRRNSPLHF. The CDR3 coding sequence is TGCGCCAGCAGCCAGGGGGACAGGAGGAACTCACCCCTCCACTTT.

The chain employs TRBV10-3 and TRBJ2-7; maybe TRBD1 (6 bases). The CDR3 runs 13 residues. The V gene's germline CDR1 is ENHRY and CDR2 SYGVKD. V was clipped by 4 bases and J by 2 bases, with 9 bases between them. CDR3 sequence reads: CAISVQGPYEQYF. CDR3 bases: TGTGCCATCAGTGTACAGGGTCCCTACGAGCAGTACTTC.